This T cell receptor (beta chain) came from a study of T cell responses to AZD1222 COVID-19 vaccine. Study context: Investigators merged groups given second doses at roughly 4 or roughly 12 weeks.

This clone was detected only a few times. The antigen is unknown. Study-wide points: Repertoire collection took place solely once the T cell response had peaked. Most donors were white British and more were female, and clonal diversity was possibly underestimated.

Assay used: immunoSEQ multiplex PCR; TCRdb lists only in-frame clones, some missing. Found here are tens of thousands of clones, around 89% of them singletons; the top ten hold around 29%. J gave up 0 bases and V 4 bases, and 8 bases lay outside the gene matches. The CDR3 extends over 18 amino acids. The germline V gene has CDR1 MGHRA and CDR2 YSYEKL. The sequence was collected from an adult in good health. The sample consisted of peripheral blood, taken on day 0 of AZD1222 vaccination. This sequence joins TRBV4-1 and TRBJ2-2; TRBD1 matches at 10 bases. CDR3 DNA sequence: TGCGCCAGCAGCCCGAGGGGACAGGGGCTCTCGAACACCGGGGAGCTGTTTTTT. Translated, it gives CASSPRGQGLSNTGELFF.